Included here is one T cell receptor beta chain sequence, with context. This clonotype was observed a few times. The antigen it binds to is not known. No qualities accompany the bases; no much larger clone lies one base away. These data belong to a study of spatial heterogeneity in lung cancer (dated by TCRdb to between 2018 and 2021). Looking at the study overall: More beta-chain than alpha-chain transcripts were consistently detected, likely reflecting higher beta-chain transcript abundance. In the raw uncorrected reads, each unique combination of TCR and UMI appeared more than ten times on average. At surgery, 220 tumor regions, 64 matched nontumor lung samples and 56 PBMC samples were TCR-sequenced for both alpha and beta chains. In non-small cell lung cancer, the study quantitatively compared TCR alpha and beta repertoires across several tumor regions, matched nontumor lung, and blood. TCR repertoire features were related to nonsynonymous mutation counts determined by whole-exome sequencing of tumor tissue.

The CDR3 runs 15 amino acids, cysteine and phenylalanine included. Just CDR3 DNA is preserved here, 45 bases in frame from base 1. Trimming removed 7 bases from V and 0 bases from J, leaving 13 bases between the germline ends. CDR1 and CDR2 are drawn from the germline V gene: MDHEN, SYDVKM. Explained via the paper, the time point label denotes: sample taken at primary tumor resection. For TCR sequencing, whole RNA was extracted from tumor and nontumor lung tissue, or from cryopreserved PBMC samples, and no cell sorting was done. The donors were 65 to 85 patients from the lung TRACERx cohort who had early-stage, untreated non-small cell lung cancer. Only patients with enough RNA available from two or more tumor regions were chosen for TCR sequencing. Library prep was done by 5' RACE. Sequencing was carried out with a NextSeq 500. To allow correction of PCR and sequencing errors, the TCR library protocol tagged every TCR cDNA molecule with a unique molecular identifier. As for the authors' bioinformatics: TCR identification, UMI-based error correction and CDR3 extraction were performed with Decombinator tools. TCRs above a frequency of 2 per 1,000, corresponding to the top 1% of the tumor frequency distribution, were defined as expanded. Rényi diversity was computed with the R vegan package after subsampling each repertoire 100 times to 5,000 TCRs. CDR3 similarity networks were built from amino acid triplet string-kernel similarity, with CDR3s being connected when pairwise similarity was above 0.82. TCRdb redid the processing of the public reads, applying fastp at Q25 and MiXCR, and retained in-frame beta chains. CDR3 protein duplicates are merged, each entry listing the most common genes and DNA. The V and J calls follow TCRdb's processing rather than the paper's. The table for this sample lists more than 10,000 distinct CDR3 sequences; 13% to 15% of them were counted only once. In total, the top ten clones hold 37% of the sample.

The investigation overall reported the following: Ubiquitous expanded tumor TCRs were found in blood more often at tumor resection than at routine follow-up. Confirming at a functional level the hypothesis that regional TCRs recognize regional mutations was considered to require additional single-cell paired TCR alpha and beta sequencing.

This sequence uses TRBV28 and TRBJ2-1; a tentative D call is TRBD1 (6 bases match). The sequence derives from a male donor with early-stage non-small cell lung cancer. This specimen was PBMCs, taken at surgery. The DNA sequence is as follows: TGTGCCAGCACTCCCACAGGGAGCTCCTACAATGAGCAGTTCTTC. Its translation is CASTPTGSSYNEQFF.